This TCR beta chain was captured by sequencing in a study of cytomegalovirus exposure and HLA in healthy donors. Findings and caveats of the study: It was reported that TCR beta sequences correctly inferred the HLA-A and HLA-B alleles for most subjects.

For this clone: The antigen is unknown.

This CDR3 is built from 15 residues. The V and J ends lost 4 bases and 0 bases respectively, with 14 bases between them. From germline, CDR1 is SGDLS and CDR2 YYNGEE. It was with 60 Vbeta and 13 Jbeta primers that the PCR ran. Clones were sequenced by immunoSEQ multiplex PCR, and TCRdb holds only the in-frame ones, with some missing. The sample shows tens of thousands of clones, around 73% of them seen only once. The source is a man aged 50 to 60 in good health and CMV-seronegative. Sequenced material: PBMCs. The V call is TRBV9, the J call TRBJ2-7, with a weak D call TRBD2 (5 bases). CDR3 sequence: CASSPQRASSYEQYF. CDR3 coding DNA: TGTGCCAGCAGCCCTCAGAGGGCAAGCTCCTACGAGCAGTACTTC.